Given below is one TCR beta chain in context. The antigen is not known. Amplification used primers for 54 TRBV and 13 TRBJ segments. Clones were read by immunoSEQ multiplex PCR, and TCRdb kept only the in-frame ones, dropping some. The sample holds about 110,000 clones, about 91% seen once. This record belongs to a study of T cell repertoires and HLA-DP antigens. Background on the study: Average DNA input: about 230 ng for CD137+CD4+ sorts, roughly 1,100 ng pre-culture.

The germline gives CDR1 MDHEN, CDR2 SYDVKM. Trimming took off 8 bases at V and 3 bases at J, with 8 bases between the two ends. The CDR3 is 12 amino acids. The rearrangement uses TRBV28 and TRBJ2-1; D gene uncertain. Sequencing was carried out using CD4+ T cells from PBMCs. The receptor was isolated from a woman aged 18-29 years in good health and CMV-seronegative. The CDR3, as DNA: TGTGCCAGCCATTCCAGCTACAATGAGCAGTTCTTC. Protein sequence: CASHSSYNEQFF.